The next 8 T cell receptor beta chains were all read from a single sample in a study of blood T cell repertoires in COVID-19. The repertoire was sequenced with immunoSEQ multiplex PCR; TCRdb's copy has only in-frame clones and lacks some. The table has approximately 94,000 clones, approximately 86% seen once. The sequenced sample consisted of peripheral blood. These receptors were taken from a man aged 50 or older with active or convalescent COVID-19.

This clone showed up just once. At one boundary the junction diverges from the germline segment, which might be a read error. The chain joins TRBV27 to TRBJ2-1; 8 nucleotides match TRBD2. CDR3 length equals 14 residues. CDR1 MNHEY and CDR2 SMNVEV come from the germline V gene (reference sequence). The CDR3 region has the DNA TGTGCCAGCAGTTTATACCCTAGCGGGCGCCTAGTGGTCTTC. This gives the protein CASSLYPSGRLVVF.

The chain uses TRBV2 and TRBJ1-1; D gene uncertain. In germline, CDR1 is SNHLY, CDR2 FYNNEI. The CDR3 extends over 13 amino acids. Trimming removed 5 bases from V and 3 bases from J, with 10 bases in between. CDR3 amino acids: CASSPLRDTEAFF. DNA for the CDR3: TGTGCCAGCAGTCCATTACGGGACACTGAAGCTTTCTTT.

This clone is a singleton in its sample. The chain uses TRBV11-1 and TRBJ2-1; TRBD2 matches 7 bases. V was pared by 1 base and J by 6 bases, with 9 bases of the junction left unmatched. Germline lookup yields CDR1 SGHAT and CDR2 FQDESV (reference sequence). This CDR3 contains 16 residues. DNA for the CDR3: TGTGCCAGCAGCTTAGTTGGAGGGAGGGCCACCAATGAGCAGTTCTTC. It specifies CASSLVGGRATNEQFF.

The chain recombines TRBV5-6 with TRBJ2-7; perhaps TRBD2 as D (6 bases). Trimming pared 6 bases from V and 7 bases from J, leaving 17 bases between. Germline CDR1 and CDR2: SGHDT and YYEEEE. This CDR3 region has 13 residues. CDR3: CASTGGDLGEQYF. CDR3 sequence (DNA): TGTGCCAGCACAGGAGGGGACCTGGGGGAGCAGTACTTC.

V and J are TRBV12-3 or TRBV12-4 and TRBJ1-1; the match to TRBD1 covers 8 bases. The CDR3 is made up of 13 amino acids. After removal of 6 bases from V and 4 bases from J, the junction contained 4 bases not matched to a gene. Here the CDR3 DNA reads TGTGCCAGCAGCAGGGGGCGGGGCACTGAAGCTTTCTTT. Translation: CASSRGRGTEAFF.

The chain employs TRBV29-1 and TRBJ2-7, with 9 bases lining up with TRBD1. The germline V gene has CDR1 SQVTM and CDR2 ANQGSEA. The CDR3 extends over 14 amino acids. Trimming at V came to 6 bases and at J to 3 bases, leaving 9 bases not matched to a gene. CDR3 residues: CSVAPTGGGYEQYF. In DNA, the CDR3 is TGCAGCGTCGCCCCGACAGGGGGAGGCTACGAGCAGTACTTC.

Comment on this clone: This sample also contains other DNA sequences that code for the same CDR3. The rearrangement uses TRBV5-1 and TRBJ2-7; no definite D call. Germline CDR1 reads SGHRS; CDR2 reads YFSETQ. Trimming shortened V by 0 bases and J by 3 bases, and 7 bases separated the two germline ends. The CDR3 runs 13 residues. CDR3 amino acids: CASSLAPSYEQYF. The CDR3 DNA sequence: TGCGCCAGCAGCTTGGCCCCGAGCTACGAGCAGTACTTC.

The chain is built from TRBV5-6 and TRBJ2-7; weak D call: TRBD1 (6 bases). The CDR3 is 14 amino acids. Germline values: CDR1 SGHDT, CDR2 YYEEEE. Trimming took 5 bases from V and 4 from J, leaving 16 bases between them. Here the CDR3 DNA reads TGTGCCAGCAGACTCCGGACAGCCGGTTACGAGCAGTACTTC. This sequence encodes CASRLRTAGYEQYF.